This section outlines one T cell receptor beta chain sequence together with its context. Profiled with immunoSEQ multiplex PCR; TCRdb holds only in-frame clones, not every one. The repertoire holds 9,500 to 10,000 clones, with roughly 77% as singletons. This sample stems from a study of stem cell transplantation in POMP-related autoinflammatory disease. Looking at the study overall: Through one year post-transplant, neutrophils and platelets were 100% of graft donor origin.

The V and J ends lost 5 bases and 3 bases, in that order; junction bases with no gene match: 9. The germline V gene encodes CDR1 SGHAT and CDR2 FQNNGV. CDR3 size: 16 residues. This chain connects TRBV11-2 to TRBJ1-1; 10 positions match TRBD1. The sample was CD4+ T cells from PBMCs, taken after stem cell transplantation. The TCR originated in a human patient with POMP-related autoinflammation and immune dysregulation (PRAID). Some T cells may be graft donor cells. The CDR3 spells CASSKGVGTGDTEAFF. The CDR3 nucleotides are TGTGCCAGCAGCAAGGGGGTCGGGACAGGGGACACTGAAGCTTTCTTT.